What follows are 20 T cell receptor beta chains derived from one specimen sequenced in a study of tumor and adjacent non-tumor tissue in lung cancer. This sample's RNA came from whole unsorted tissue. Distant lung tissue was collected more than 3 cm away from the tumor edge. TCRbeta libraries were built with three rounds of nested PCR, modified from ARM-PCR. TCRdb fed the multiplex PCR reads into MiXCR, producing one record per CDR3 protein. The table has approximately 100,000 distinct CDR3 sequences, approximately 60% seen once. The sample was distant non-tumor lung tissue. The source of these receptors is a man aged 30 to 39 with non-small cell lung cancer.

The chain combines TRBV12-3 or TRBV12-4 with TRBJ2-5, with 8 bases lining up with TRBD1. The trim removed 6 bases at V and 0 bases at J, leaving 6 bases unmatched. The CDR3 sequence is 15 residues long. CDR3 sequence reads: CASRARDRYQETQYF. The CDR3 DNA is TGTGCCAGCAGGGCCCGGGACAGGTACCAAGAGACCCAGTACTTC.

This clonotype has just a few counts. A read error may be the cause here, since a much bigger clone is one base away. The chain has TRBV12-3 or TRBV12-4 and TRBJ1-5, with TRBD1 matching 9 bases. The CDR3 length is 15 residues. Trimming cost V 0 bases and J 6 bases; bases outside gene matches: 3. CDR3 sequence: CASSLAGQGCQPQHF. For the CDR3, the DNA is TGTGCCAGCAGTTTAGCGGGACAGGGCTGTCAGCCCCAGCATTTT.

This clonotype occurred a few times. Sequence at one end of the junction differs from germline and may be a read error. The CDR3 sequence is CASSLVLMGTGELFF. The CDR3 DNA sequence: TGTGCCAGCAGTTTAGTTCTCATGGGCACCGGGGAGCTGTTTTTT. The rearrangement links TRBV11-2 to TRBJ2-2; D gene unclear. This CDR3 spans 15 amino acids. Germline V gene data show CDR1 as SGHAT and CDR2 as FQNNGV.

DNA for the CDR3: TGTGCCAGCAGCTTAGAGTTGTCCTGGTGCAGTGGAGGCACAGATACGCAGTATTTT. Translation: CASSLELSWCSGGTDTQYF. The V and J genes are TRBV7-9 and TRBJ2-3; no clear D gene. The germline V gene encodes CDR1 SEHNR and CDR2 FQNEAQ (reference sequence). The CDR3 runs 19 residues. V was pared by 1 base and J by 1 base, with 21 bases between.

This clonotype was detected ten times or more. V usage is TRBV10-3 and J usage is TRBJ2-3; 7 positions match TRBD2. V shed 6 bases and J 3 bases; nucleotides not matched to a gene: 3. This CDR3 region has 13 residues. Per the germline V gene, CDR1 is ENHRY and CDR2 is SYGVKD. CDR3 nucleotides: TGTGCCATCAGAAGCGGGACGACAGATACGCAGTATTTT. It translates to CAIRSGTTDTQYF.

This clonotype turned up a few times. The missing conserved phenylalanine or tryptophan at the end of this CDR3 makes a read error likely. The CDR3 spells CASSLDWGQPQHL. The CDR3 DNA sequence: TGTGCCAGCAGCTTAGATTGGGGTCAGCCCCAGCATCTT. The gene calls are TRBV11-3 and TRBJ1-5; no clear D gene. This CDR3 contains 13 residues. Germline CDR1 and CDR2: SGHNT and YENEEA. V lost 0 bases and J lost 6, with 6 bases in between.

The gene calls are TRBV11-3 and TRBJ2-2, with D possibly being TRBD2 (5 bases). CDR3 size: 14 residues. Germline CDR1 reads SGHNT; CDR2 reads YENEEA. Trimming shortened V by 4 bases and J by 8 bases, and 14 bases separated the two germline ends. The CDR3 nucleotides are TGTGCCAGCAGCTCTCAGACGGGGAAGGGGGAGCTGTTTTTT. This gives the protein CASSSQTGKGELFF.

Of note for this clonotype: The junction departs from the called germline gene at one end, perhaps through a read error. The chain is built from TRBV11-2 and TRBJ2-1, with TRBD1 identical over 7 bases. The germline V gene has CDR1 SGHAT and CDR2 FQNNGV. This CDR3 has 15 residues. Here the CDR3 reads CANSPWTGYYNEQFF. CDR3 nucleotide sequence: TGTGCCAACAGCCCCTGGACAGGCTACTACAATGAGCAATTCTTC.

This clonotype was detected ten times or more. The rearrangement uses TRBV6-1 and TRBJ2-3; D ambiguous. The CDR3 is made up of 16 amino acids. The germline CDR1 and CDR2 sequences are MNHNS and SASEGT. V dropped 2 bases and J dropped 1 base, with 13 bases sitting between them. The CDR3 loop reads CASSELVLRGTDTQYF. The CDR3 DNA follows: TGTGCCAGCAGTGAACTGGTTCTAAGGGGCACAGATACGCAGTATTTT.

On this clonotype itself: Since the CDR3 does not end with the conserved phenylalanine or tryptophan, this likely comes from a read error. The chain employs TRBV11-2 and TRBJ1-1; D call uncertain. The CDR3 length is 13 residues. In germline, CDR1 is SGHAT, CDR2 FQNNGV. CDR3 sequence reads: CASGLVGTTEAFC. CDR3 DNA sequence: TGTGCCAGCGGCTTAGTAGGAACCACTGAAGCTTTCTGT.

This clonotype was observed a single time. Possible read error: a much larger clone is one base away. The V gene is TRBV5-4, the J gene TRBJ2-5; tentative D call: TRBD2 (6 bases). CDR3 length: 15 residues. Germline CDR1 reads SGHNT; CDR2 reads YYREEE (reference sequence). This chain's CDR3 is CANSLEGQLQETQYF. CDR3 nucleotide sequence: TGTGCCAACAGCTTGGAGGGTCAGCTGCAAGAGACCCAGTACTTC.

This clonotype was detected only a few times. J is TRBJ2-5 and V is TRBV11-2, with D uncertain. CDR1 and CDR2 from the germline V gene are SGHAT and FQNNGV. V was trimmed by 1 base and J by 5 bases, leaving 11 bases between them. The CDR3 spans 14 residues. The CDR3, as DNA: TGTGCCAGCAGCTTAGTGTTTCGGCCGGAGACCCAGTACTTC. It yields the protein CASSLVFRPETQYF. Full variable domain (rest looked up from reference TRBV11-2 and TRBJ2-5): EAGVAQSPRYKIIEKRQSVAFWCNPISGHATLYWYQQILGQGPKLLIQFQNNGVVDDSQLPKDRFSAERLKGVDSTLKIQPAKLEDSAVYLCASSLVFRPETQYFGPGTRLLVL.

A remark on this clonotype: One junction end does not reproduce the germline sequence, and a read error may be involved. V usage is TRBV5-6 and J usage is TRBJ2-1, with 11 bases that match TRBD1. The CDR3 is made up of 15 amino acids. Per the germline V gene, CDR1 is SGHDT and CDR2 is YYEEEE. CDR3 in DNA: TGTGCCAGTAGCCCGGACAGGGGGCTTTACAGTGAGCAGTTCTTC. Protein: CASSPDRGLYSEQFF.

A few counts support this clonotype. The DNA for the CDR3 is TGTGCCAGCAGCTTAAGGACAGGGTCGACCTACGAGCAGTACTTC. Its translation is CASSLRTGSTYEQYF. The V call is TRBV11-2, the J call TRBJ2-7; 8 bases line up with TRBD1. Losses at the gene ends were 2 bases for V and 2 bases for J; bases not matched to a gene: 5. The CDR3 is 15 residues long. Germline V CDR1 and CDR2: SGHAT, FQNNGV. Full variable domain (missing parts from reference TRBV11-2 and TRBJ2-7): EAGVAQSPRYKIIEKRQSVAFWCNPISGHATLYWYQQILGQGPKLLIQFQNNGVVDDSQLPKDRFSAERLKGVDSTLKIQPAKLEDSAVYLCASSLRTGSTYEQYFGPGTRLTVT.

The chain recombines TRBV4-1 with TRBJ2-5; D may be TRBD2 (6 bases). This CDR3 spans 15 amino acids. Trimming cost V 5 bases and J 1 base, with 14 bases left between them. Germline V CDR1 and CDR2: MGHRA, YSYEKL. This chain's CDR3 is CASSDRDSPQETQYF. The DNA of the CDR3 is TGCGCCAGCAGCGACCGGGACTCTCCCCAAGAGACCCAGTACTTC.

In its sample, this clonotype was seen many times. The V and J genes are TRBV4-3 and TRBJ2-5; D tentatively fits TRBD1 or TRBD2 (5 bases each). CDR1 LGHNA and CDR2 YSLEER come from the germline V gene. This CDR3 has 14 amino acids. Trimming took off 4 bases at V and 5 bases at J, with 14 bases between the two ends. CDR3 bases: TGCGCCAGCAGCCCGCGGGTGGGGCCGGAGACCCAGTACTTC. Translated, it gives CASSPRVGPETQYF.

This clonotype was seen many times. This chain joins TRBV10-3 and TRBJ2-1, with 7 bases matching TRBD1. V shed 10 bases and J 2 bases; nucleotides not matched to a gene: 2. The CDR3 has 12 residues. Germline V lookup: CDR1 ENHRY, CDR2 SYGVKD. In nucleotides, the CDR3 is TGTGCCACGGGACAGACCTACAATGAGCAGTTCTTC. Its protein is CATGQTYNEQFF.

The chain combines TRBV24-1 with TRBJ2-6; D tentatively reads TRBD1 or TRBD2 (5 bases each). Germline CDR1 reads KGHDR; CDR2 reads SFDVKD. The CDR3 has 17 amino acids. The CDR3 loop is CDIGTETIISGANVLTF. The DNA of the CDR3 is TGTGACATTGGGACGGAGACTATCATCTCTGGGGCCAACGTCCTGACTTTC.

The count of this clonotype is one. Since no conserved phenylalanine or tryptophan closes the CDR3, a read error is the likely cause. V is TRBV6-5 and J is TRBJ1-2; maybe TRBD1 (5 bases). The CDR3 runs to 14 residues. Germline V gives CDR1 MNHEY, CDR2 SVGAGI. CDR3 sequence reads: CASGYRPESRSYTI. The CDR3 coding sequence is TGTGCCAGCGGTTACAGGCCAGAATCAAGGAGCTACACCATC.

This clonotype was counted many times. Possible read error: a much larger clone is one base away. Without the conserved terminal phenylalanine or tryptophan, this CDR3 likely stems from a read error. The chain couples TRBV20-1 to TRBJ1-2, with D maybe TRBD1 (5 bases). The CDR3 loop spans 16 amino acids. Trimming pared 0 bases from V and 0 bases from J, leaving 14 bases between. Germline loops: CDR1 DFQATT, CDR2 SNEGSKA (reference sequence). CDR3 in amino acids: CSARDSGSGANYGYTS. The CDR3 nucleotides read TGCAGTGCTAGAGATTCAGGGAGCGGAGCTAACTATGGCTACACCTCC.